This TCR beta chain came from a study of T cells in Graves' hyperthyroidism and ophthalmopathy. Only a few counts were recorded for this clonotype. What it binds is unknown. Study-level points and caveats: Ophthalmopathy and stable hyperthyroidism were told apart by a 13 V-J model.

Subjects with ophthalmopathy showed a Clinical Activity Score no lower than 3, a NOSPECS grade no lower than 4, and a duration shorter than 3 months. Patients showing uncontrolled infection, other autoimmune disease, pregnancy or lactation were ineligible. The TCR beta CDR3 regions underwent amplification using RNA transcripts as the source. First-round RT-PCR targeting the TCR CDR3 was performed with the HTBI primer set. TCRdb re-derived calls from the multiplex PCR reads in MiXCR, one entry per CDR3 protein. Found here are 600,000 to 700,000 distinct CDR3 sequences, approximately 14% of them singletons; the top ten hold 3.5% to 4.5%. Deletions cut 10 bases from V and 1 base from J, with 16 bases between. The length of the CDR3 is 14 residues. In germline, CDR1 is MNHNS, CDR2 SASEGT.

The TCR comes from a woman aged 40 to 55 with Graves' ophthalmopathy. The source material was blood. The chain links TRBV6-1 to TRBJ2-5; tentative D call: TRBD1 (6 bases). The CDR3 is CATTLWGPQETQYF. The CDR3 DNA is TGTGCCACCACCTTATGGGGGCCCCAAGAGACCCAGTACTTC.